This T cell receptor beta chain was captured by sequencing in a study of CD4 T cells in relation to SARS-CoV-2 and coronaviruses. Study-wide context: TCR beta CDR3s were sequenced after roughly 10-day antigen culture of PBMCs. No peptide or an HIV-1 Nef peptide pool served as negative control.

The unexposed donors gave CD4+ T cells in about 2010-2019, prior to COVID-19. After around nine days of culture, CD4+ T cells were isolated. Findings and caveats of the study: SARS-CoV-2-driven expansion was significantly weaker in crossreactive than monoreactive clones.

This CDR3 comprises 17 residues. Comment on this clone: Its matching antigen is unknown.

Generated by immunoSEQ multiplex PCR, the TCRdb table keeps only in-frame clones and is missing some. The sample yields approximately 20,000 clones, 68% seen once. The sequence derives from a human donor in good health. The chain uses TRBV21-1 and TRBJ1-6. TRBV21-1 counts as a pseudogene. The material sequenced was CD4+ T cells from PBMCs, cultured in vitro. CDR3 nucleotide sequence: TGTGCCAGCCTTTGGGCAGGAGATTCCTCCTATAATTCACCCCTCCACTTT. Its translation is CASLWAGDSSYNSPLHF.